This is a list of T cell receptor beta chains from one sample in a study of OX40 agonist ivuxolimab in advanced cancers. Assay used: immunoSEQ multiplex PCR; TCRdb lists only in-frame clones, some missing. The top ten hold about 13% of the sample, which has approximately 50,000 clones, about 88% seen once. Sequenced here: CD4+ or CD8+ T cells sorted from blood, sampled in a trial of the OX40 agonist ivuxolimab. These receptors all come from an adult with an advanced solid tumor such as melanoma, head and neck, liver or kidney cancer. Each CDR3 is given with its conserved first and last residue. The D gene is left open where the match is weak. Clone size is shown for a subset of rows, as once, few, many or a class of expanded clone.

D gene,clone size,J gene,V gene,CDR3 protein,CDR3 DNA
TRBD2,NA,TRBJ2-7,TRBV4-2,CASSQPTGPGGTSYEQYF,TGTGCCAGCAGCCAACCTACAGGGCCGGGAGGGACCTCCTACGAGCAGTACTTC
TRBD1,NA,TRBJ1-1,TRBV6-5,CASSKPDRGTEAFF,TGTGCCAGCAGTAAACCCGACAGGGGCACTGAAGCTTTCTTT
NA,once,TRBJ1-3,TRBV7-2,CASSRTGRSVNTIYF,TGTGCCAGCAGCCGAACAGGGAGATCGGTAAACACCATATATTTT
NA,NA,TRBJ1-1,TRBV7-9,CASSPDLGNTEAFF,TGTGCCAGCAGCCCGGACTTGGGGAACACTGAAGCTTTCTTT
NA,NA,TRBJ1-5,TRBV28,CASLSGAYQPQHF,TGTGCCAGCTTATCAGGGGCCTATCAGCCCCAGCATTTT
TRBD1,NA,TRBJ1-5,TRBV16,CASSPTGGNQPQHF,TGTGCCAGCAGCCCTACAGGGGGCAATCAGCCCCAGCATTTT
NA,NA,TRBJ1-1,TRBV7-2,CASSPSGRGNTEAFF,TGTGCCAGCAGCCCTAGTGGCAGGGGGAACACTGAAGCTTTCTTT
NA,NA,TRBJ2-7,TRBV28,CASSFGRYEQYF,TGTGCCAGCAGTTTTGGGAGGTACGAGCAGTACTTC
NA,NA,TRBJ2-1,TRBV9,CASSVEGGVYNEQFF,TGTGCCAGCAGCGTAGAGGGGGGTGTCTACAATGAGCAGTTCTTC
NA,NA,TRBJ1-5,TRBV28,CASTQGRHNQPQHF,TGTGCCAGCACCCAAGGGCGGCACAATCAGCCCCAGCATTTT
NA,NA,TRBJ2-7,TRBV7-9,CASSLAFSYEQYF,TGTGCCAGCAGCTTAGCGTTCTCCTACGAGCAGTACTTC
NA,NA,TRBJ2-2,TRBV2,CASRWDGNTGELFF,TGTGCCAGCAGATGGGACGGGAACACCGGGGAGCTGTTTTTT
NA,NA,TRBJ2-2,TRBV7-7,CASSSTANTGELFF,TGTGCCAGCAGCTCGACAGCGAACACCGGGGAGCTGTTTTTT
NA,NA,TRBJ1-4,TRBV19,CASSMNRADNEKLFF,TGTGCCAGTAGTATGAACCGGGCGGATAATGAAAAACTGTTTTTT
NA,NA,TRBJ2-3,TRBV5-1,CASSPHTDTQYF,TGCGCCAGCAGCCCCCACACAGATACGCAGTATTTT
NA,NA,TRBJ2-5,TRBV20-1,CSVRERLAQYF,TGCAGTGTTAGAGAGAGACTGGCCCAGTACTTC
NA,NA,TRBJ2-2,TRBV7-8,CASSLIRPLNTGELFF,TGTGCCAGCAGCTTAATCCGGCCTTTAAACACCGGGGAGCTGTTTTTT
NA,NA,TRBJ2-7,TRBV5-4,CASSSRSDSLYEQYF,TGTGCCAGCAGCTCTAGGAGCGACAGCCTCTACGAGCAGTACTTC
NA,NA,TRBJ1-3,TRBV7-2,CASSLAHGGSGNTIYF,TGTGCCAGCAGCTTAGCCCACGGAGGCTCTGGAAACACCATATATTTT
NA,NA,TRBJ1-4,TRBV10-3,CAISIDRNEKLFF,TGTGCCATCAGTATTGACAGGAATGAAAAACTGTTTTTT
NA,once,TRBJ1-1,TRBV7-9,CASSLAGPEAFF,TGTGCCAGCAGCTTAGCGGGTCCGGAAGCTTTCTTT
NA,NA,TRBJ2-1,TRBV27,CASTPLWANNEQFF,TGTGCCAGCACCCCCCTGTGGGCGAACAATGAGCAGTTCTTC
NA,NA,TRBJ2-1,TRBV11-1,CASSLAVGERENEQFF,TGTGCCAGCAGCTTAGCGGTGGGGGAGAGGGAGAATGAGCAGTTCTTC
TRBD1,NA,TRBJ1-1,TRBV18,CASSPRNSGTGVNTEAFF,TGTGCCAGCTCACCTCGAAATTCCGGGACAGGGGTGAACACTGAAGCTTTCTTT
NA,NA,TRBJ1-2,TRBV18,CASSRDWEPYGYTF,TGTGCCAGCTCACGGGACTGGGAGCCCTATGGCTACACCTTC
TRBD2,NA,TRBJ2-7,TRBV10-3,CAISEGEGPYEQYF,TGTGCCATCAGTGAGGGGGAGGGACCCTACGAGCAGTACTTC
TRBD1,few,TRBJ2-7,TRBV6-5,CASSSPGTGSYEQYF,TGTGCCAGCAGTTCACCCGGGACAGGGTCCTACGAGCAGTACTTC
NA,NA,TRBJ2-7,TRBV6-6,CASSYARQEYEQYF,TGTGCCAGCAGTTACGCCCGACAGGAGTACGAGCAGTACTTC
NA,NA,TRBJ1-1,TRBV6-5,CASSYSSQLEAFF,TGTGCCAGCAGTTACTCGTCCCAGCTTGAAGCTTTCTTT
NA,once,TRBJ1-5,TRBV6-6,CASRSGTLGNQPQHF,TGTGCCAGCAGATCCGGGACCCTCGGCAATCAGCCCCAGCATTTT
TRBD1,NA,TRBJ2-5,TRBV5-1,CASSEGQVRETQYF,TGCGCCAGCAGCGAGGGACAGGTACGAGAGACCCAGTACTTC
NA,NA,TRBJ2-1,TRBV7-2,CASSLEVTLYNEQFF,TGTGCCAGCAGCTTAGAGGTAACTCTATACAATGAGCAGTTCTTC
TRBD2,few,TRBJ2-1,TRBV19,CASSKAGANEQFF,TGTGCCAGTAGTAAGGCGGGAGCCAATGAGCAGTTCTTC
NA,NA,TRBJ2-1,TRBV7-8,CASSPPRSVNEQFF,TGTGCCAGCAGCCCCCCGCGGAGCGTCAATGAGCAGTTCTTC
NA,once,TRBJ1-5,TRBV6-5,CASSNRAGFQPQHF,TGTGCCAGCAGCAACAGGGCGGGCTTTCAGCCCCAGCATTTT
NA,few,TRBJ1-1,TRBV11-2,CASSSLRGNTEAFF,TGTGCCAGCAGCTCACTCAGGGGGAACACTGAAGCTTTCTTT
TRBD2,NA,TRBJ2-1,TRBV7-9,CASSPGTTSVDEQFF,TGTGCCAGCAGTCCCGGGACTACCAGCGTCGATGAGCAGTTCTTC
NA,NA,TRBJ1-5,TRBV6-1,CASSEAAPGQPQHF,TGTGCCAGCAGTGAAGCGGCCCCCGGTCAGCCCCAGCATTTT
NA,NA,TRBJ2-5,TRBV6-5,CASSLQGRGQETQYF,TGTGCCAGCAGCCTGCAGGGTCGCGGTCAAGAGACCCAGTACTTC
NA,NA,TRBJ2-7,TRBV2,CASSPPYVGSYEQYF,TGTGCCAGCAGTCCCCCTTACGTAGGCTCCTACGAGCAGTACTTC
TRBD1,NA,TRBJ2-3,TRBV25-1,CASSEYSGGTDTQYF,TGTGCCAGCAGTGAATATTCAGGGGGAACAGATACGCAGTATTTT
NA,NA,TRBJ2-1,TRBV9,CASSARDAGEQFF,TGTGCCAGCAGTGCACGGGACGCCGGTGAGCAGTTCTTC
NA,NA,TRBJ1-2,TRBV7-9,CASSPDWGPNYGYTF,TGTGCCAGCAGCCCCGACTGGGGGCCGAACTATGGCTACACCTTC
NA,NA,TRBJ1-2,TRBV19,CASSIARGRYYGYTF,TGTGCCAGTAGTATAGCCCGGGGGCGATACTATGGCTACACCTTC
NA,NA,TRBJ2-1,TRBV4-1,CASSQVGSSYNEQFF,TGCGCCAGCAGCCAAGTGGGCTCGTCCTACAATGAGCAGTTCTTC
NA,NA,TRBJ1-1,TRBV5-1,CASRQTQNTEAFF,TGCGCCAGCAGACAGACCCAGAACACTGAAGCTTTCTTT
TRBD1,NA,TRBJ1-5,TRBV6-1,CASSDLTGGGQPQHF,TGTGCCAGCAGTGACCTAACAGGGGGCGGTCAGCCCCAGCATTTT
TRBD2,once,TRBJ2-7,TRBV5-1,CASSLEGLASNREQYF,TGCGCCAGCAGCTTGGAGGGACTAGCGTCAAATCGCGAGCAGTACTTC
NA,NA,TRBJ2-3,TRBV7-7,CASSLGAGGADTQYF,TGTGCCAGCAGCTTAGGAGCGGGCGGGGCAGATACGCAGTATTTT